This T cell receptor beta chain originates from a study of siplizumab effects on memory and regulatory T cells. General observations from the study: Proliferating CD4+ or CD8+ clones, roughly 75-95% of them, lacked an assignable naive or memory phenotype.

A remark on this clone: Antigen specificity is unknown.

The data were produced by immunoSEQ multiplex PCR, yet TCRdb's version contains in-frame clones alone and is incomplete. The sample consists of 70,000 to 100,000 clones, 80% to 95% of them appearing once. This clonotype was obtained from a human donor in good health. The sequencing input was CD8+ T cells sorted from blood.

CDR3 loop: CASSPAIFLADTQYF. CDR3 sequence (DNA): TGTGCCAGCTCGCCCGCCATCTTTCTCGCAGATACGCAGTATTTT. The V call is TRBV7-8, the J call TRBJ2-3; D not resolved. The CDR3 is 15 residues long. The V and J ends lost 8 bases and 4 bases respectively, with 19 bases between them. Per germline, CDR1 SGHVS and CDR2 FQNEAQ.